These 29 T cell receptor beta chains were sequenced from one sample in a study of T-cell reconstitution after alpha-beta-depleted transplantation in children. Molecular barcoding with unique molecular identifiers was used for the TCRbeta library. Each CDR3 protein gets one entry after TCRdb re-called the PCR reads with MiXCR. The sample yields roughly 670,000 distinct CDR3 sequences, under 15% seen once. The source was PBMCs, collected before TCRalphabeta/CD19-depleted stem cell transplant. The receptors here all came from a girl aged 2-10 years with congenital amegakaryocytic thrombocytopenia, due to receive a stem cell transplant.

This clonotype was observed at least ten times. CDR3 sequence (DNA): TGTGCCAGCAGTTTGGTAGCGGGACACTCCTCCTACGAGCAGTACTTC. This translates into CASSLVAGHSSYEQYF. The chain links TRBV27 to TRBJ2-7; TRBD2 agrees at 8 bases. Germline V gene data show CDR1 as MNHEY and CDR2 as SMNVEV (reference sequence). Trimming cost V 3 bases and J 0 bases; bases outside gene matches: 7. The CDR3 loop spans 16 amino acids.

The V call is TRBV20-1, the J call TRBJ1-5; no clear D. The V gene's germline CDR1 is DFQATT and CDR2 SNEGSKA (reference sequence). The V gene lost 0 bases and the J gene lost 9 bases, with 12 bases spanning the gap. The CDR3 length is 13 residues. The CDR3: CSARDYAGGPQHF. The CDR3 coding sequence is TGCAGTGCTAGAGACTATGCCGGCGGGCCCCAGCATTTT.

V is TRBV5-1 and J is TRBJ2-5; D call uncertain. CDR1 SGHRS and CDR2 YFSETQ come from the germline V gene. The CDR3 consists of 15 residues. With 6 bases removed from V and 5 bases from J, the gap between germline ends came to 20 bases. The CDR3 region has the DNA TGCGCCAGCATTGCAGCGCCACGTGCTAGGGAGACCCAGTACTTC. This codes for CASIAAPRARETQYF.

This clonotype was observed at least ten times. The J gene is TRBJ2-7, the V gene TRBV10-2; TRBD2 matches 9 bases. This CDR3 spans 19 amino acids. Trimming took 7 bases from V and 0 from J; bases not matched to a gene: 19. Germline lookup yields CDR1 WSHSY and CDR2 SAAADI. This CDR3 is CASTGVAGVEGPGSYEQYF. The CDR3 DNA follows: TGCGCCAGCACGGGAGTAGCGGGAGTGGAGGGGCCAGGCTCCTACGAGCAGTACTTC.

The table lists this clonotype with many counts. The chain uses TRBV29-1 and TRBJ2-1; 7 nucleotides align to TRBD1. CDR1 and CDR2 from the germline V gene are SQVTM and ANQGSEA. The CDR3 has 13 amino acids. V dropped 5 bases and J dropped 4; count of bases not matched to a gene: 5. The CDR3 DNA reads TGCAGCGTTACAGGGGAGCCTTACAATGAGCAGTTCTTC. It specifies CSVTGEPYNEQFF.

The chain recombines TRBV20-1 with TRBJ2-1; D may be TRBD1 (6 bases). CDR1 and CDR2 from the germline V gene are DFQATT and SNEGSKA (reference sequence). V was pared by 3 bases and J by 7 bases, with 16 bases between. The CDR3 loop spans 14 amino acids. The CDR3 nucleotides are TGCAGTGCTAGCCAAAACAGGGTGGCTAATGAGCAGTTCTTC. It is translated as CSASQNRVANEQFF.

The chain carries TRBV7-9 and TRBJ2-1, with a weak D call TRBD1 (5 bases). Trimming cost V 5 bases and J 0 bases, with 14 bases left between them. Germline assignment: CDR1 SEHNR and CDR2 FQNEAQ (reference sequence). The CDR3 has 16 amino acids. CDR3 sequence reads: CASSPTQARSYNEQFF. The CDR3 DNA sequence: TGTGCCAGCAGCCCAACACAGGCCCGCTCCTACAATGAGCAGTTCTTC.

This clonotype was recorded a few times. The chain joins TRBV6-5 to TRBJ2-1, with 8 bases lining up with TRBD2. Germline V gives CDR1 MNHEY, CDR2 SVGAGI. CDR3 size: 16 residues. After removal of 0 bases from V and 9 bases from J, the junction contained 10 bases not matched to a gene. Here the CDR3 reads CASSYSSGSPSFEQFF. The CDR3 nucleotides read TGTGCCAGCAGTTACTCGAGCGGGAGCCCTTCATTTGAGCAGTTCTTC.

This clonotype occurred a few times. The V and J genes are TRBV5-1 and TRBJ2-1; D is unresolved. V was pared by 0 bases and J by 0 bases, with 10 bases between. The CDR3 has 16 residues. Germline CDR1 SGHRS, CDR2 YFSETQ. CDR3 bases: TGCGCCAGCAGCTTGGTTTGGGGATCCTCCTACAATGAGCAGTTCTTC. Protein product: CASSLVWGSSYNEQFF.

The chain recombines TRBV20-1 with TRBJ2-2; 10 bases map to TRBD2. J was trimmed by 4 bases and V by 3 bases; bases with no gene match: 11. The CDR3 loop spans 17 amino acids. The germline gives CDR1 DFQATT, CDR2 SNEGSKA (reference sequence). CDR3: CSASPLAGAGSTGELFF. The DNA of the CDR3 is TGCAGTGCTAGTCCTCTAGCGGGAGCCGGTAGCACCGGGGAGCTGTTTTTT.

This clonotype was seen ten or more times. The chain carries TRBV7-6 and TRBJ2-1; 8 bases fit TRBD2. Germline CDR1 is SGHVS and CDR2 is FNYEAQ. The length of the CDR3 is 15 residues. V shed 5 bases and J 4 bases; nucleotides not matched to a gene: 7. The CDR3 region is CASSKDGGRYNEQFF. CDR3 coding DNA: TGTGCCAGCAGCAAAGACGGCGGGAGGTACAATGAGCAGTTCTTC.

This clonotype was counted at least ten times. The genes are TRBV20-1 and TRBJ2-5; no firm D call. The CDR3 spans 14 residues. V was trimmed by 3 bases and J by 5 bases, leaving 16 bases between them. Per the germline V gene, CDR1 is DFQATT and CDR2 is SNEGSKA (reference sequence). CDR3 protein: CSASPPQLGETQYF. The CDR3 DNA sequence: TGCAGTGCTAGCCCCCCACAGTTGGGGGAGACCCAGTACTTC.

The chain uses TRBV7-9 and TRBJ2-7; 9 nucleotides agree with TRBD2. This CDR3 comprises 16 residues. CDR1 is SEHNR, CDR2 FQNEAQ, per germline (reference sequence). The trim removed 4 bases at V and 1 base at J, leaving 8 bases unmatched. The CDR3 DNA follows: TGTGCCAGCAGCTCACTGACTAGCGGTATGTCCTACGAGCAGTACTTC. Translated, it gives CASSSLTSGMSYEQYF.

This clonotype was seen repeatedly, ten times or more. The gene calls are TRBV28 and TRBJ1-1; D perhaps matches TRBD1 (5 bases). From germline, CDR1 is MDHEN and CDR2 SYDVKM. The CDR3 consists of 17 residues. Trimming removed 4 bases at V and 7 bases at J, with 25 bases between. DNA for the CDR3: TGTGCCAGCAGTTCCTCCACGCCGAATCAGGGTATGGGTGAAGCTTTCTTT. It codes for CASSSSTPNQGMGEAFF.

The table lists this clonotype with many counts. One end of the junction does not line up with germline, which may come from a read error. The rearrangement uses TRBV20-1 and TRBJ2-5, with no clear D. CDR3 length equals 13 residues. The V gene's germline CDR1 is DFQATT and CDR2 SNEGSKA (reference sequence). Written as DNA, the CDR3 is TGCAGTGCTCTCTATCCCTCCCAAAAGACCCAGTACTTC. Protein: CSALYPSQKTQYF.

This clonotype was seen a handful of times. The chain employs TRBV20-1 and TRBJ1-3, with D possibly TRBD1 on 6 matching bases. The CDR3 runs to 14 residues. The V end lost 5 bases, the J end lost 0 bases, and 11 bases lay between the germline ends. CDR1 DFQATT and CDR2 SNEGSKA come from the germline V gene (reference sequence). The CDR3 DNA sequence: TGCAGTGCTTGGGGGGCCCTCTCTGGAAACACCATATATTTT. This gives the protein CSAWGALSGNTIYF.

This chain uses TRBV4-1 with TRBJ2-7; D might be TRBD2 (6 bases). Germline lookup yields CDR1 MGHRA and CDR2 YSYEKL. V was pared by 4 bases and J by 2 bases, with 12 bases between. The CDR3 loop spans 14 amino acids. The CDR3 loop reads CASSLREPTYEQYF. The CDR3 DNA reads as TGCGCCAGCAGCCTCCGGGAGCCAACCTACGAGCAGTACTTC.

This clonotype appeared many times. This sequence joins TRBV29-1 and TRBJ1-4, with D unresolved. From germline, CDR1 is SQVTM and CDR2 ANQGSEA. The CDR3 extends over 12 amino acids. Trimming removed 6 bases from V and 4 bases from J, with 9 bases in between. The CDR3 DNA reads TGCAGCGTCGCGAGGGATAATGAAAAACTGTTTTTT. It is translated as CSVARDNEKLFF.

The chain carries TRBV10-3 and TRBJ2-1, with TRBD1 matching 7 bases. The CDR3 is made up of 13 amino acids. V shed 6 bases, J shed 7 bases, and the junction held 6 bases outside the gene matches. CDR1 ENHRY and CDR2 SYGVKD come from the germline V gene. The CDR3 DNA sequence: TGTGCCATCAGCTTGACAGGGCAGAATGAGCAGTTCTTC. Protein product: CAISLTGQNEQFF.

V and J are TRBV10-1 and TRBJ2-5; D call uncertain. In germline, CDR1 is WNHNN, CDR2 SYGVQD (reference sequence). The ends were cut back, 7 bases at V and 1 base at J, with 13 bases in the middle. This CDR3 has 14 residues. CDR3 sequence (DNA): TGCGCCAGCATAATGGCAGCCCCCCAAGAGACCCAGTACTTC. It yields the protein CASIMAAPQETQYF.

The chain carries TRBV12-3 or TRBV12-4 and TRBJ1-1; D remains unclear. The CDR3 extends over 14 amino acids. The V gene lost 3 bases and the J gene lost 5 bases, with 13 bases spanning the gap. DNA for the CDR3: TGTGCCAGCAGTTTCTCGGGCAGCGGAACTGAAGCTTTCTTT. It yields the protein CASSFSGSGTEAFF.

This clonotype was detected many times. The genes are TRBV5-1 and TRBJ2-3; D possibly corresponds to TRBD2 (7 bases). Trimming removed 0 bases at V and 3 bases at J, with 14 bases between. Looked up from germline, CDR1 is SGHRS and CDR2 is YFSETQ. The CDR3 is 16 amino acids. CDR3 nucleotide sequence: TGCGCCAGCAGCTTGGTCGGGGGGCTCCTGACAGATACGCAGTATTTT. It translates to CASSLVGGLLTDTQYF.

There are many counts of this clonotype. The CDR3, as DNA: TGTGCCAGCAGCCGAGGACCCGGTTTAGCCAAAAACATTCAGTACTTC. Its protein is CASSRGPGLAKNIQYF. The gene calls are TRBV7-9 and TRBJ2-4; D unresolved. The CDR3 sequence is 16 residues long. With 5 bases removed from V and 0 bases from J, the gap between germline ends came to 14 bases. The V gene's germline CDR1 is SEHNR and CDR2 FQNEAQ (reference sequence).

This clonotype was observed a handful of times. This chain joins TRBV7-2 and TRBJ2-5; 9 bases map to TRBD1. There are 16 residues in the CDR3. The ends lost 1 base at V and 5 bases at J; junction bases unmatched: 8. Germline CDR1 and CDR2: SGHTA and FQGNSA. The CDR3 sequence: CASSLGDRALWETQYF. In DNA, the CDR3 is TGTGCCAGCAGCTTAGGGGACAGGGCTCTTTGGGAGACCCAGTACTTC.

This clonotype was found many times. The V and J genes are TRBV21-1 and TRBJ2-5; the listed D gene, TRBD2, was not tested against the DNA. TRBV21-1 is a pseudogene segment. This CDR3 has 16 residues. The CDR3 here is CASSNGGQNLQETQYF. In DNA, the CDR3 is TGTGCCAGCAGCAATGGAGGCCAAAATCTCCAAGAGACCCAGTACTTC.

In this sample, this clonotype turned up many times. The chain carries TRBV29-1 and TRBJ1-4; 7 bases map to TRBD1. The CDR3 is 14 residues long. Germline V gene lookup returns CDR1 SQVTM and CDR2 ANQGSEA. Unmatched junction bases numbered 4, after V lost 1 base and J lost 5 bases. The DNA of the CDR3 is TGCAGCGTTGAAGTGACAGGGTTCAATGAAAAACTGTTTTTT. This codes for CSVEVTGFNEKLFF. The full variable domain, its missing parts supplied by reference TRBV29-1 and TRBJ1-4, is SAVISQKPSRDICQRGTSLTIQCQVDSQVTMMFWYRQQPGQSLTLIATANQGSEATYESGFVIDKFPISRPNLTFSTLTVSNMSPEDSSIYLCSVEVTGFNEKLFFGSGTQLSVL.

This clonotype was picked up many times. J is TRBJ2-5 and V is TRBV12-3 or TRBV12-4; D unresolved. The germline V and J ends were trimmed by 3 bases and 0 bases, with 14 bases remaining between them. CDR3 length equals 16 residues. CDR3 region: CASSFHKDPYQETQYF. Here the CDR3 DNA reads TGTGCCAGCAGTTTCCACAAGGACCCGTACCAAGAGACCCAGTACTTC.

This clonotype occurred many times. The chain uses TRBV5-1 and TRBJ2-3, with TRBD1 matching 9 bases. Germline CDR1 reads SGHRS; CDR2 reads YFSETQ. The CDR3 has 13 amino acids. The J segment lost 4 bases and the V segment lost 4 bases, leaving 1 base of the junction unmatched. CDR3 loop: CASSRDRADTQYF. In DNA form, the CDR3 reads TGCGCCAGCAGCCGGGACAGGGCAGATACGCAGTATTTT.

The V gene is TRBV25-1, the J gene TRBJ2-3; the D gene is possibly TRBD1 (5 bases). The V gene lost 5 bases and the J gene lost 1 base, with 7 bases spanning the gap. Germline V gives CDR1 MGHDK, CDR2 SYGVNS. The CDR3 is 13 residues long. Here the CDR3 DNA reads TGTGCCAGCAGTATGACAGGCACAGATACGCAGTATTTT. This translates into CASSMTGTDTQYF.